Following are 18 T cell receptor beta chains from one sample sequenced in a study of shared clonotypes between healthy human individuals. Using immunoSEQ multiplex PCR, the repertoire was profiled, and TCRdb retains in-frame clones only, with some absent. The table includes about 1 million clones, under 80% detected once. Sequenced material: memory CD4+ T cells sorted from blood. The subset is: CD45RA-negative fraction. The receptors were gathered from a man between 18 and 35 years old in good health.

In nucleotides, the CDR3 is TGCGCCAGCAGTCAATCGGTCGTCGGCTTCGAGCAGTACTTC. Protein: CASSQSVVGFEQYF. The chain employs TRBV23-1 and TRBJ2-7; D gene uncertain. TRBV23-1 carries the ORF label, with uncertain function. V lost 0 bases to trimming and J lost 6 bases, with 12 bases between them. The CDR3 is made up of 14 amino acids.

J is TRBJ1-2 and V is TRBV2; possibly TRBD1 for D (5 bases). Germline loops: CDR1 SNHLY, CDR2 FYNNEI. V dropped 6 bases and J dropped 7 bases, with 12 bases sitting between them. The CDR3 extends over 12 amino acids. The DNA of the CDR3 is TGTGCCAGCAGCCCCGCGGGGGGTGGCTACACCTTC. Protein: CASSPAGGGYTF.

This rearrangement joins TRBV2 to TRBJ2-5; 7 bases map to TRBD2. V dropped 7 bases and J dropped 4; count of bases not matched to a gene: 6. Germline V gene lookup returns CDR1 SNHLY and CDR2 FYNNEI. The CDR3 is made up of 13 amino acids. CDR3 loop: CASMGGQGETQYF. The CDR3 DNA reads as TGTGCCAGCATGGGAGGGCAGGGAGAGACCCAGTACTTC.

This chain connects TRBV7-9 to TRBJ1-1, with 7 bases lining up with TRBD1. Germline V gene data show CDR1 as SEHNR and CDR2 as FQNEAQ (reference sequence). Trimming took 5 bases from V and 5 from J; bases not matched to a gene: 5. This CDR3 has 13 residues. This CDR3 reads CASSLRGQTEAFF. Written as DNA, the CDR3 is TGTGCCAGCAGCCTGAGGGGGCAAACTGAAGCTTTCTTT.

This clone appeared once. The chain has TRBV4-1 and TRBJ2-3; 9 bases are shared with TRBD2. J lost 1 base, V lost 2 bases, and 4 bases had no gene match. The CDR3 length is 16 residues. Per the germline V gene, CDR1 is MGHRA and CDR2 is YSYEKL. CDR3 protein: CASSQLLAGGTDTQYF. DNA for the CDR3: TGCGCCAGCAGCCAACTACTAGCGGGCGGCACAGATACGCAGTATTTT.

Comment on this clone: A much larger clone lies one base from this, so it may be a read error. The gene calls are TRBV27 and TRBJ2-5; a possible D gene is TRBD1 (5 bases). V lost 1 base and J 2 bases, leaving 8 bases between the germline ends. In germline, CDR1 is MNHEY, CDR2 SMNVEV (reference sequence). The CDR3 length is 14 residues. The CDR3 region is CASSLLGPQETQYF. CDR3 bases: TGTGCCAGCAGTTTATTGGGGCCACAAGAGACCCAGTACTTC.

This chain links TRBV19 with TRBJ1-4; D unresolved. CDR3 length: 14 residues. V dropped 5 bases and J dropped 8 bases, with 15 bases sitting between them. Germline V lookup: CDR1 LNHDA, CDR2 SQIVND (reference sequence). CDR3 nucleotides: TGTGCCAGTAGTGGAGGACGGTCTAGGGAAAAACTGTTTTTT. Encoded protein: CASSGGRSREKLFF. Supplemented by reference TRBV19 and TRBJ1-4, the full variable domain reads DGGITQSPKYLFRKEGQNVTLSCEQNLNHDAMYWYRQDPGQGLRLIYYSQIVNDFQKGDIAEGYSVSREKKESFPLTVTSAQKNPTAFYLCASSGGRSREKLFFGSGTQLSVL.

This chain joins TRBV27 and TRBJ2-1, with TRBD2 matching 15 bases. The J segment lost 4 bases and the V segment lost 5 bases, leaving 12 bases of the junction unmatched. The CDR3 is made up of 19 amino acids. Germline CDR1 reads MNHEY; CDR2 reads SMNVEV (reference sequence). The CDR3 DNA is TGTGCCAGCAGTGAGATCCCCGGGACTAGCGGGAGGCTTTACAATGAGCAGTTCTTC. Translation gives CASSEIPGTSGRLYNEQFF.

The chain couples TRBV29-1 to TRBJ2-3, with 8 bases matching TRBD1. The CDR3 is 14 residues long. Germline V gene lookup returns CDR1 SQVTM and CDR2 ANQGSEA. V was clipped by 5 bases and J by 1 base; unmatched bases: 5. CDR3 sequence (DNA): TGCAGCGTTTCTCCGGGACAGGGCACAGATACGCAGTATTTT. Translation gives CSVSPGQGTDTQYF.

The DNA of the CDR3 is TGTGCCAGCAGCAAACCGGGACAGGGGGCTTCACCCCTCCACTTT. It specifies CASSKPGQGASPLHF. V and J are TRBV5-4 and TRBJ1-6; TRBD1 aligns across 12 bases. CDR1 and CDR2 from the germline V gene are SGHNT and YYREEE (reference sequence). The ends lost 4 bases at V and 9 bases at J; junction bases unmatched: 5. The CDR3 extends over 15 amino acids.

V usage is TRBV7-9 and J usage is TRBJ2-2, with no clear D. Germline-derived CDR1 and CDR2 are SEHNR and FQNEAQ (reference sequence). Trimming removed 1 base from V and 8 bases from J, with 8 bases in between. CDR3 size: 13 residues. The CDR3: CASSLGVSGELFF. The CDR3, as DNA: TGTGCCAGCAGCTTAGGGGTATCTGGGGAGCTGTTTTTT. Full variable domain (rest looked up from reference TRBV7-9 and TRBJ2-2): DTGVSQNPRHKITKRGQNVTFRCDPISEHNRLYWYRQTLGQGPEFLTYFQNEAQLEKSRLLSDRFSAERPKGSFSTLEIQRTEQGDSAMYLCASSLGVSGELFFGEGSRLTVL.

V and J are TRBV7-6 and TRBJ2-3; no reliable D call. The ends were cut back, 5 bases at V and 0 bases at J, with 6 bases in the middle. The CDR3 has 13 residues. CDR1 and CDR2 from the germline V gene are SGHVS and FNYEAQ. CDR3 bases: TGTGCCAGCAGCGAGACTAGCACAGATACGCAGTATTTT. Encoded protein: CASSETSTDTQYF.

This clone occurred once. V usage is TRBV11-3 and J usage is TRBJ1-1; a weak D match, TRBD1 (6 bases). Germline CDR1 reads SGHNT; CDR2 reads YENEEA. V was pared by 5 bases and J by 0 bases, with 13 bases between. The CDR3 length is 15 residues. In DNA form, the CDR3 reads TGTGCCAGCAGCCCCAGGGGAAGTCTGAACACTGAAGCTTTCTTT. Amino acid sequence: CASSPRGSLNTEAFF.

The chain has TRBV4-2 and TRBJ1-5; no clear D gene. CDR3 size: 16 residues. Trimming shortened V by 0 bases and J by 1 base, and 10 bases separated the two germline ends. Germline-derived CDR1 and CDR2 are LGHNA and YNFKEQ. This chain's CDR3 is CASSQDLTTSNQPQHF. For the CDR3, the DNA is TGTGCCAGCAGCCAAGACCTAACTACGAGCAATCAGCCCCAGCATTTT.

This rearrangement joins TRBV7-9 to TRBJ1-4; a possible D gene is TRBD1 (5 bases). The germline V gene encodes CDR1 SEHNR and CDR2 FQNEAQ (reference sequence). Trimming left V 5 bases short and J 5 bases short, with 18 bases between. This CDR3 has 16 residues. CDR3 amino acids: CASSPRAGAGNEKLFF. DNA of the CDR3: TGTGCCAGCAGCCCCCGTGCCGGGGCAGGGAATGAAAAACTGTTTTTT.

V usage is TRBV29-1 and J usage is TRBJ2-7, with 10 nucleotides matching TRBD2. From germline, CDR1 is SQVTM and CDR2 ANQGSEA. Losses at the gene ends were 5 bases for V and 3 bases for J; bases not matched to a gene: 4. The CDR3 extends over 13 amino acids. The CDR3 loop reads CSVRTSGSYEQYF. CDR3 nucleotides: TGCAGCGTTCGGACTAGCGGTAGCTACGAGCAGTACTTC.

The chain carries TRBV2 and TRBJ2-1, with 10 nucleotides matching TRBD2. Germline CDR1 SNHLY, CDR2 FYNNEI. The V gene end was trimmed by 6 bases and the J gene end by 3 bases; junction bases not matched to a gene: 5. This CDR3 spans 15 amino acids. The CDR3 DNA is TGTGCCAGCAGGGAACTAGCGGGAATCTACAATGAGCAGTTCTTC. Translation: CASRELAGIYNEQFF.

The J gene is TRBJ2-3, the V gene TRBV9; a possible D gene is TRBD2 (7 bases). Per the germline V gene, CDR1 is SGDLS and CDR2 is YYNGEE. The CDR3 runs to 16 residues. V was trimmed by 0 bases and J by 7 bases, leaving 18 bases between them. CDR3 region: CASSVGVGGPGHTQYF. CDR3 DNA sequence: TGTGCCAGCAGCGTAGGAGTCGGGGGGCCCGGTCATACGCAGTATTTT.